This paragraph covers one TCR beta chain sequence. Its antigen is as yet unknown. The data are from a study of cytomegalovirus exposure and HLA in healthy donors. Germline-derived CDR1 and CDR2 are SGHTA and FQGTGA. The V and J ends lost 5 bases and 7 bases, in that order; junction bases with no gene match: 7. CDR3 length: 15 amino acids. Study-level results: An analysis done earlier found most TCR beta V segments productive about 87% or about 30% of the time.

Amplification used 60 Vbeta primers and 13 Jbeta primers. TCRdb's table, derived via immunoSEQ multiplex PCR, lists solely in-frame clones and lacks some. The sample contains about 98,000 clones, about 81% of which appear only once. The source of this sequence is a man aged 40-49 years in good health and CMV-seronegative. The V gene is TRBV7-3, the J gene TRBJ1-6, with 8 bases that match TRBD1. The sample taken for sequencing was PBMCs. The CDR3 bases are TGTGCCAGCAGCGCCAGGGACAGGAAAAATTCACCCCTCCACTTT. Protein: CASSARDRKNSPLHF.